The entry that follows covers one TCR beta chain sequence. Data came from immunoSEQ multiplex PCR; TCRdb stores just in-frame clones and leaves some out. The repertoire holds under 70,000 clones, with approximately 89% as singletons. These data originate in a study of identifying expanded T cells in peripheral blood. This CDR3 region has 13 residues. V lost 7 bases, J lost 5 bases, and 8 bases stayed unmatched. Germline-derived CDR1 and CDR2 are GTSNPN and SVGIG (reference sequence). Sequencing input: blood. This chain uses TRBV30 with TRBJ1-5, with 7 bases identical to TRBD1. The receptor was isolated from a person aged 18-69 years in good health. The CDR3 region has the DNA TGTGCCTACCAGGGGGAGGCAGATCAGCCCCAGCATTTT. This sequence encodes CAYQGEADQPQHF.